The 22 T cell receptor beta chains below come from one sample, sequenced in a study of blood T cell repertoires in COVID-19. Repertoires were generated with immunoSEQ multiplex PCR, while TCRdb's copy carries only in-frame clones and drops some. The sample holds about 170,000 clones, about four fifths seen once. The material sequenced was peripheral blood. All receptors come from a woman of 80 years or more with acute or convalescent COVID-19.

This clone was observed once. The chain couples TRBV10-3 to TRBJ2-2, with 9 bases aligning to TRBD1. The CDR3 sequence is 15 residues long. V was clipped by 6 bases and J by 7 bases; unmatched bases: 9. Germline-derived CDR1 and CDR2 are ENHRY and SYGVKD. The CDR3 coding sequence is TGTGCCATCAGCCCGGGACAGGGATATAGCGGGGAGCTGTTTTTT. Protein product: CAISPGQGYSGELFF.

The table lists this clone with a count of one. The J gene is TRBJ1-2, the V gene TRBV9; 9 positions match TRBD1. The CDR3 totals 14 residues. Germline V gene sequence: CDR1 SGDLS, CDR2 YYNGEE. The junction had 5 bases not matched to a gene; V was cut back by 0 bases and J by 8 bases. The CDR3 protein is CASSVAQGAKGYTF. CDR3 coding DNA: TGTGCCAGCAGCGTAGCACAGGGGGCGAAAGGCTACACCTTC.

This clone was picked up one time. The chain employs TRBV9 and TRBJ2-6; D is unclear. The CDR3 loop spans 14 amino acids. With 4 bases removed from V and 0 bases from J, the gap between germline ends came to 5 bases. In germline, CDR1 is SGDLS, CDR2 YYNGEE. Here the CDR3 reads CASSLLSGANVLTF. The CDR3 DNA reads TGTGCCAGCAGCCTCCTCTCTGGGGCCAACGTCCTGACTTTC.

The CDR3 coding sequence is TGTGCCAGCAGTCCCCCCGGTCTACGGTCCTACAATGAGCAGTTCTTC. This encodes CASSPPGLRSYNEQFF. V usage is TRBV28 and J usage is TRBJ2-1; D is unresolved. This CDR3 has 16 amino acids. V was pared by 5 bases and J by 1 base, with 15 bases between. Germline CDR1 and CDR2: MDHEN and SYDVKM.

This chain joins TRBV7-8 and TRBJ2-7; D possibly corresponds to TRBD1 (6 bases). The CDR3 loop spans 14 amino acids. V gave up 6 bases and J gave up 3 bases, with 15 bases separating them. Germline values: CDR1 SGHVS, CDR2 FQNEAQ. Here the CDR3 DNA reads TGTGCCAGCAGGTTTGGGGACATAAGCTACGAGCAGTACTTC. Translated: CASRFGDISYEQYF. Full variable domain (remainder filled in from reference TRBV7-8 and TRBJ2-7): GAGVSQSPRYKVAKRGQDVALRCDPISGHVSLFWYQQALGQGPEFLTYFQNEAQLDKSGLPSDRFFAERPEGSVSTLKIQRTQQEDSAVYLCASRFGDISYEQYFGPGTRLTVT.

As regards this clone: One end of the junction fails to match germline, which may point to a read error. This chain uses TRBV7-2 with TRBJ2-1; 9 positions match TRBD2. This CDR3 has 16 amino acids. Looked up from germline, CDR1 is SGHTA and CDR2 is FQGNSA. CDR3 sequence: CASSFLAGATYDEQFF. In DNA form, the CDR3 reads TGTGCCAGCAGCTTTTTAGCGGGGGCAACCTACGATGAGCAGTTCTTC.

This chain connects TRBV6-4 to TRBJ2-5; weak D call: TRBD1 (8 bases). The V end was cut by 2 bases, the J end by 3 bases, with 25 bases between. The CDR3 has 19 amino acids. Germline CDR1 MRHNA, CDR2 SNTAGT. The CDR3 protein is CASSDDRWGGTGYEETQYF. The CDR3 DNA reads as TGTGCCAGCAGTGACGACAGATGGGGGGGGACAGGATACGAAGAGACCCAGTACTTC.

V usage is TRBV18 and J usage is TRBJ2-4; TRBD2 might be the D (7 bases). Germline V gene lookup returns CDR1 KGHSH and CDR2 LQKENI. Trimming stripped 3 bases from V and 6 bases from J, with 12 bases between. The CDR3 loop spans 14 amino acids. The CDR3 DNA sequence: TGTGCCAGCTCACCGGGAGGGGGAACAAACATTCAGTACTTC. Protein sequence: CASSPGGGTNIQYF.

The chain has TRBV10-3 and TRBJ2-5; TRBD1 matches at 9 bases. The CDR3 has 14 residues. V was pared by 3 bases and J by 5 bases, with 4 bases of the junction left unmatched. Germline V gene sequence: CDR1 ENHRY, CDR2 SYGVKD. CDR3 amino acids: CAISDTGGEETQYF. The DNA for the CDR3 is TGTGCCATCAGTGATACAGGGGGCGAGGAGACCCAGTACTTC.

The chain carries TRBV19 and TRBJ1-3; D ambiguous. Germline V gene data show CDR1 as LNHDA and CDR2 as SQIVND (reference sequence). The CDR3 length is 16 residues. V lost 3 bases and J 1 base, leaving 13 bases between the germline ends. The CDR3 DNA follows: TGTGCCAGTAGTATCGGGCAACCGGGGTCTGGAAACACCATATATTTT. It encodes CASSIGQPGSGNTIYF. Combining the CDR3 with reference TRBV19 and TRBJ1-3 gives the whole variable domain DGGITQSPKYLFRKEGQNVTLSCEQNLNHDAMYWYRQDPGQGLRLIYYSQIVNDFQKGDIAEGYSVSREKKESFPLTVTSAQKNPTAFYLCASSIGQPGSGNTIYFGEGSWLTVV.

The gene calls are TRBV29-1 and TRBJ1-2; 9 positions agree with TRBD1. Germline lookup yields CDR1 SQVTM and CDR2 ANQGSEA. The CDR3 runs to 15 residues. The V gene end was trimmed by 3 bases and the J gene end by 7 bases; junction bases not matched to a gene: 12. DNA for the CDR3: TGCAGCGTTGACCGAACAGGGGGCGAACTCCTTGGCTACACCTTC. This translates into CSVDRTGGELLGYTF.

The chain uses TRBV5-4 and TRBJ1-4; 9 bases map to TRBD1. Germline CDR1 and CDR2: SGHNT and YYREEE (reference sequence). This CDR3 contains 15 residues. V was pared by 1 base and J by 6 bases, with 4 bases of the junction left unmatched. This chain's CDR3 is CASSLSTGGDEKLFF. CDR3 DNA: TGTGCCAGCAGCTTGTCTACAGGGGGCGATGAAAAACTGTTTTTT.

The chain employs TRBV7-2 and TRBJ2-7, with 8 bases identical to TRBD2. V lost 1 base, J lost 2 bases, and 4 bases stayed unmatched. The CDR3 consists of 15 residues. The V gene's germline CDR1 is SGHTA and CDR2 FQGNSA. The CDR3 DNA reads TGTGCCAGCAGCTTAGGTAGCGGGGAAACCTACGAGCAGTACTTC. Its protein is CASSLGSGETYEQYF.

The gene calls are TRBV6-5 and TRBJ1-4; D perhaps matches TRBD1 (6 bases). V was pared by 6 bases and J by 7 bases, with 12 bases between. The germline gives CDR1 MNHEY, CDR2 SVGAGI. The CDR3 extends over 13 amino acids. CDR3 loop: CASREGGTEKLFF. The CDR3 DNA sequence: TGTGCCAGCAGGGAGGGGGGGACTGAAAAACTGTTTTTT.

The chain combines TRBV5-4 with TRBJ2-5; no clear D. Germline assignment: CDR1 SGHNT and CDR2 YYREEE (reference sequence). This CDR3 is 12 amino acids long. Trimming left V 1 base short and J 5 bases short, with 6 bases between. The CDR3 protein is CASSLQRETQYF. The CDR3 bases are TGTGCCAGCAGCTTGCAGAGGGAGACCCAGTACTTC. Together with reference TRBV5-4 and TRBJ2-5, the CDR3 gives the full variable domain: ETGVTQSPTHLIKTRGQQVTLRCSSQSGHNTVSWYQQALGQGPQFIFQYYREEENGRGNFPPRFSGLQFPNYSSELNVNALELDDSALYLCASSLQRETQYFGPGTRLLVL.

V is TRBV4-1 and J is TRBJ1-4; D might be TRBD1 (5 bases). Trimming took off 1 base at V and 8 bases at J, with 14 bases between the two ends. Germline V gene sequence: CDR1 MGHRA, CDR2 YSYEKL. This CDR3 comprises 15 residues. Here the CDR3 DNA reads TGCGCCAGCAGCCAAGCCCGGGGGGGGAACGAAAAACTGTTTTTT. Translation: CASSQARGGNEKLFF.

The sample holds a few counts of this clone. This chain connects TRBV15 to TRBJ1-3; the D is unclear. Trimming took 2 bases from V and 4 from J, leaving 12 bases between them. The CDR3 runs 15 residues. CDR1 is LNHNV and CDR2 is YYDKDF in the germline V gene (reference sequence). The DNA of the CDR3 is TGTGCCACCAGCAGAACCCAGGAGGGAGGAAACACCATATATTTT. Amino acids: CATSRTQEGGNTIYF.

V usage is TRBV7-2 and J usage is TRBJ1-2; 8 bases match TRBD1. CDR3 length: 16 residues. The V gene's germline CDR1 is SGHTA and CDR2 FQGNSA. Trimming removed 5 bases from V and 0 bases from J; junction bases left unmatched: 8. CDR3 residues: CASSMRRQGSNYGYTF. In nucleotides, the CDR3 is TGTGCCAGCAGCATGCGCCGACAGGGGTCTAACTATGGCTACACCTTC.

The V gene is TRBV5-1, the J gene TRBJ1-5; TRBD1 matches 9 bases. CDR3 length equals 16 residues. Germline V gene sequence: CDR1 SGHRS, CDR2 YFSETQ. After removal of 2 bases from V and 4 bases from J, the junction contained 7 bases not matched to a gene. CDR3 amino acids: CASSLGDREGNQPQHF. For the CDR3, the DNA is TGCGCCAGCAGCTTAGGGGACAGGGAAGGAAATCAGCCCCAGCATTTT.

The rearrangement joins TRBV5-1 to TRBJ1-4, with D perhaps TRBD1 (6 bases). Trimming pared 2 bases from V and 2 bases from J, leaving 10 bases between. The CDR3 is 15 amino acids. The germline gives CDR1 SGHRS, CDR2 YFSETQ. This chain's CDR3 is CASSLGQPTNEKLFF. The CDR3 DNA reads as TGCGCCAGCAGCTTAGGACAGCCTACTAATGAAAAACTGTTTTTT.

This chain joins TRBV4-3 and TRBJ2-3; a possible D gene is TRBD2 (5 bases). Looked up from germline, CDR1 is LGHNA and CDR2 is YSLEER. Trimming pared 0 bases from V and 1 base from J, leaving 11 bases between. CDR3 length equals 16 residues. The CDR3 DNA follows: TGCGCCAGCAGCCAAGATAGGCTAGCTGGCACAGATACGCAGTATTTT. Protein: CASSQDRLAGTDTQYF.

This sequence joins TRBV18 and TRBJ1-1; TRBD1 might be the D (5 bases). CDR3 length: 16 residues. CDR1 and CDR2 (germline): KGHSH, LQKENI. With 2 bases removed from V and 1 base from J, the gap between germline ends came to 14 bases. CDR3 region: CASSPVGATSNTEAFF. In nucleotides, the CDR3 is TGTGCCAGCTCACCAGTTGGGGCCACTTCGAACACTGAAGCTTTCTTT. The complete variable domain, with remaining parts taken from reference TRBV18 and TRBJ1-1, reads NAGVMQNPRHLVRRRGQEARLRCSPMKGHSHVYWYRQLPEEGLKFMVYLQKENIIDESGMPKERFSAEFPKEGPSILRIQQVVRGDSAAYFCASSPVGATSNTEAFFGQGTRLTVV.